Below are 29 T cell receptor beta chains sequenced from a single sample in a study of vaccination effects on CD4 cells after COVID-19. Their specific antigens are unknown. Antigen-specific CD4+ T cell clonotypes were called by their expansion after viral peptide-pool culture in ViraFEST. Culturing for more than 9 days preceded CD4+ T cell isolation. Infection dated between March and December 2020, before the Alpha, Beta and Delta variants reached the United States. Profiling relied on immunoSEQ multiplex PCR, and the TCRdb table lists in-frame clones only, not all of them. This sample has roughly 57,000 clones, with more than 75% found just once. This material consisted of CD4+ T cells from PBMCs cultured with HIV peptides, taken before COVID-19 vaccination. Subset defined: HIV-1 Nef peptide pool negative control/reference culture. These receptors were collected from a human donor who had a prior SARS-CoV-2 infection.

V is TRBV7-3 and J is TRBJ2-3; TRBD2 matches at 14 bases. This CDR3 has 17 residues. Trimming took 5 bases from V and 7 from J; bases not matched to a gene: 11. Germline V gene lookup returns CDR1 SGHTA and CDR2 FQGTGA. The CDR3 here is CASSPFGLAGGVYTQYF. Here the CDR3 DNA reads TGTGCCAGCAGCCCCTTCGGACTAGCGGGGGGAGTTTATACGCAGTATTTT.

The chain links TRBV18 to TRBJ2-7; D is uncertain. Germline loops: CDR1 KGHSH, CDR2 LQKENI. CDR3 length: 15 residues. The ends were cut back, 2 bases at V and 0 bases at J, with 11 bases in the middle. CDR3 DNA: TGTGCCAGCTCACCAAGTGGAGTAGTCTCCTACGAGCAGTACTTC. As protein: CASSPSGVVSYEQYF.

The chain links TRBV29-1 to TRBJ1-4; D is ambiguous. V was cut by 5 bases and J by 4 bases, with 11 bases left in between. CDR3 length: 13 amino acids. Germline CDR1 and CDR2: SQVTM and ANQGSEA. The chain's CDR3 is CSVTGSDNEKLFF. The CDR3 region has the DNA TGCAGCGTTACGGGCTCGGATAATGAAAAACTGTTTTTT.

The chain is built from TRBV11-1 and TRBJ2-7; TRBD1 agrees at 9 bases. The CDR3 is made up of 14 amino acids. The germline V gene encodes CDR1 SGHAT and CDR2 FQDESV (reference sequence). J was trimmed by 2 bases and V by 5 bases; bases with no gene match: 4. The DNA for the CDR3 is TGTGCCAGCAGCCCCCGGGACAGGGCCTACGAGCAGTACTTC. This translates into CASSPRDRAYEQYF.

The chain is built from TRBV9 and TRBJ1-3, with 7 positions matching TRBD1. The junction had 9 bases not matched to a gene; V was cut back by 4 bases and J by 2 bases. The CDR3 length is 16 residues. Germline V gene lookup returns CDR1 SGDLS and CDR2 YYNGEE. The CDR3 loop is CASSSRDRVAGNTIYF. CDR3 DNA sequence: TGTGCCAGCAGCTCGAGAGACAGGGTAGCTGGAAACACCATATATTTT.

The chain is built from TRBV9 and TRBJ2-3, with 7 bases lining up with TRBD2. The CDR3 is made up of 16 amino acids. V gave up 3 bases and J gave up 1 base; unmatched junction bases: 8. CDR1 and CDR2 from the germline V gene are SGDLS and YYNGEE. CDR3 in DNA: TGTGCCAGCAGCGGATTAGCGGGCCCCGGCACAGATACGCAGTATTTT. Protein product: CASSGLAGPGTDTQYF. The variable domain in full, completed from reference TRBV9 and TRBJ2-3, reads DSGVTQTPKHLITATGQRVTLRCSPRSGDLSVYWYQQSLDQGLQFLIQYYNGEERAKGNILERFSAQQFPDLHSELNLSSLELGDSALYFCASSGLAGPGTDTQYFGPGTRLTVL.

The V gene is TRBV9, the J gene TRBJ2-2; TRBD1 matches at 7 bases. This CDR3 region has 16 residues. V lost 2 bases and J lost 1; bases outside the gene matches: 5. CDR1 SGDLS and CDR2 YYNGEE come from the germline V gene. The DNA for the CDR3 is TGTGCCAGCAGCGTCCAGGGGGTGATGAACACCGGGGAGCTGTTTTTT. It codes for CASSVQGVMNTGELFF.

CDR3 coding DNA: TGTGCCAGCAGCTTGGTACGGCAGGCAATAAACTATGGCTACACCTTC. It specifies CASSLVRQAINYGYTF. The chain links TRBV5-6 to TRBJ1-2, with D uncertain. With 0 bases removed from V and 2 bases from J, the gap between germline ends came to 14 bases. CDR3 length equals 16 residues. Germline lookup yields CDR1 SGHDT and CDR2 YYEEEE.

This chain links TRBV7-8 with TRBJ1-5; D is ambiguous. CDR1 is SGHVS, CDR2 FQNEAQ, per germline. Deletions cut 1 base from V and 3 bases from J, with 7 bases between. The CDR3 runs to 14 residues. DNA for the CDR3: TGTGCCAGCAGCTTAGGGTGGCCCAATCAGCCCCAGCATTTT. Its translation is CASSLGWPNQPQHF.

The chain uses TRBV28 and TRBJ2-4, with 7 bases identical to TRBD1. CDR1 and CDR2 from the germline V gene are MDHEN and SYDVKM. V lost 6 bases to trimming and J lost 7 bases; unmatched junction nucleotides: 12. The CDR3 has 15 residues. Here the CDR3 reads CASRTGAPRLNIQYF. DNA of the CDR3: TGTGCCAGCAGAACAGGGGCGCCCCGGTTGAACATTCAGTACTTC.

The chain is built from TRBV11-3 and TRBJ2-1; a possible D gene is TRBD2 (5 bases). The CDR3 sequence is 17 residues long. V shed 2 bases and J shed 4 bases, with 18 bases lying between them. Germline V gene lookup returns CDR1 SGHNT and CDR2 YENEEA. This CDR3 is CASSLPTVFGEYNEQFF. CDR3 DNA sequence: TGTGCCAGCAGCTTACCTACGGTTTTTGGGGAGTACAATGAGCAGTTCTTC. The entire variable domain, with the rest obtained from reference TRBV11-3 and TRBJ2-1, is as follows: EAGVVQSPRYKIIEKKQPVAFWCNPISGHNTLYWYLQNLGQGPELLIRYENEEAVDDSQLPKDRFSAERLKGVDSTLKIQPAELGDSAVYLCASSLPTVFGEYNEQFFGPGTRLTVL.

J is TRBJ1-1 and V is TRBV2; TRBD1 might be the D (6 bases). Germline loops: CDR1 SNHLY, CDR2 FYNNEI. The CDR3 consists of 13 residues. V lost 4 bases, J lost 3 bases, and 9 bases lay in between. CDR3 residues: CASSGQGYTEAFF. The CDR3 bases are TGTGCCAGCAGTGGCCAGGGGTACACTGAAGCTTTCTTT. Full variable domain (rest looked up from reference TRBV2 and TRBJ1-1): EPEVTQTPSHQVTQMGQEVILRCVPISNHLYFYWYRQILGQKVEFLVSFYNNEISEKSEIFDDQFSVERPDGSNFTLKIRSTKLEDSAMYFCASSGQGYTEAFFGQGTRLTVV.

The chain is built from TRBV4-2 and TRBJ2-3; D ambiguous. From germline, CDR1 is LGHNA and CDR2 YNFKEQ. The V gene lost 1 base and the J gene lost 4 bases, with 15 bases spanning the gap. The CDR3 covers 16 residues. CDR3 residues: CASSQATQITADTQYF. CDR3 nucleotides: TGTGCCAGCAGCCAAGCTACACAGATTACAGCAGATACGCAGTATTTT.

This chain joins TRBV4-2 and TRBJ2-3; 9 bases are shared with TRBD1. The CDR3 is made up of 17 amino acids. From germline, CDR1 is LGHNA and CDR2 YNFKEQ. Losses at the gene ends were 1 base for V and 5 bases for J; bases not matched to a gene: 10. The CDR3 region is CASSQAFPGQGLDTQYF. DNA for the CDR3: TGTGCCAGCAGCCAAGCATTCCCGGGACAGGGATTAGATACGCAGTATTTT.

This clone was recorded only once. The chain uses TRBV7-3 and TRBJ2-2; no firm D call. V was shortened by 2 bases and J by 4 bases, with 5 bases between the two germline ends. The CDR3 has 13 residues. Germline assignment: CDR1 SGHTA and CDR2 FQGTGA. CDR3 nucleotide sequence: TGTGCCAGCAGCTTAGTCTCCACCGGGGAGCTGTTTTTT. It is translated as CASSLVSTGELFF.

The chain recombines TRBV6-5 with TRBJ1-6; D gene unclear. The germline gives CDR1 MNHEY, CDR2 SVGAGI. Trimming removed 2 bases at V and 3 bases at J, with 2 bases between. The CDR3 loop spans 13 amino acids. Written as DNA, the CDR3 is TGTGCCAGCAGTTACAGCTATAATTCACCCCTCCACTTT. Protein product: CASSYSYNSPLHF.

Only one count was recorded for this clone. This chain uses TRBV6-1 with TRBJ1-3; no definite D call. Germline V gives CDR1 MNHNS, CDR2 SASEGT. The CDR3 sequence is 16 residues long. Trimming took 8 bases from V and 0 from J, leaving 17 bases between them. The CDR3 nucleotides read TGTGCCAGCGGGGAAGGTCTCTCCTTCTCTGGAAACACCATATATTTT. This translates into CASGEGLSFSGNTIYF.

This clone occurred once. The V and J genes are TRBV11-1 and TRBJ1-1; TRBD1 might be the D (5 bases). The CDR3 runs to 16 residues. The germline V gene has CDR1 SGHAT and CDR2 FQDESV (reference sequence). The ends were cut back, 2 bases at V and 0 bases at J, with 13 bases in the middle. The CDR3 region has the DNA TGTGCCAGCAGCTTAAGAAGGGGAATGATGAACACTGAAGCTTTCTTT. This codes for CASSLRRGMMNTEAFF.

CDR3 sequence reads: CASSSRDRYNSPLHF. The DNA of the CDR3 is TGTGCCAGCAGCTCTCGGGACAGGTATAATTCACCCCTCCACTTT. V usage is TRBV5-6 and J usage is TRBJ1-6, with TRBD1 matching 8 bases. The J segment lost 4 bases and the V segment lost 3 bases, leaving 3 bases of the junction unmatched. This CDR3 is built from 15 residues. From germline, CDR1 is SGHDT and CDR2 YYEEEE.

The chain links TRBV30 to TRBJ2-7; TRBD1 matches at 12 bases. Germline V gene data show CDR1 as GTSNPN and CDR2 as SVGIG (reference sequence). V trimming: 3 bases; J trimming: 3 bases; junction bases outside the gene matches: 6. This CDR3 spans 15 amino acids. The CDR3 loop is CAWSAGTGGFYEQYF. The CDR3 DNA is TGTGCCTGGAGCGCCGGGACAGGGGGCTTCTACGAGCAGTACTTC.

V gene TRBV11-3 combines with J gene TRBJ1-4; 9 bases fit TRBD1. There are 15 residues in the CDR3. Trimming at V came to 4 bases and at J to 4 bases, leaving 4 bases not matched to a gene. Germline V lookup: CDR1 SGHNT, CDR2 YENEEA. CDR3 amino acids: CASSSGQGNNEKLFF. CDR3 in DNA: TGTGCCAGCAGCTCGGGACAGGGAAATAATGAAAAACTGTTTTTT.

The chain couples TRBV18 to TRBJ1-2, with D hard to call. V was trimmed by 3 bases and J by 5 bases, leaving 10 bases between them. This CDR3 is built from 13 residues. Germline assignment: CDR1 KGHSH and CDR2 LQKENI. Here the CDR3 DNA reads TGTGCCAGCTCACCGAATGGAGGGTATGGCTACACCTTC. It yields the protein CASSPNGGYGYTF.

V is TRBV18 and J is TRBJ1-2, with 7 bases that match TRBD1. V was pared by 5 bases and J by 3 bases, with 3 bases of the junction left unmatched. The CDR3 totals 13 residues. Germline loops: CDR1 KGHSH, CDR2 LQKENI. CDR3 residues: CASSFTGDYGYTF. CDR3 nucleotides: TGTGCCAGCTCATTTACAGGGGACTATGGCTACACCTTC.

V and J are TRBV9 and TRBJ2-7; 12 bases are a match to TRBD1. J lost 2 bases, V lost 0 bases, and 12 bases had no gene match. The germline V gene has CDR1 SGDLS and CDR2 YYNGEE. The CDR3 spans 19 residues. CDR3 nucleotides: TGTGCCAGCAGCGTAGACTCGGGGACAGGGGGCCAGGGGGCCTACGAGCAGTACTTC. Translating gives CASSVDSGTGGQGAYEQYF.

This clone is a singleton in its sample. This chain joins TRBV13 and TRBJ1-1; D not certain. In germline, CDR1 is PRHDT, CDR2 FYEKMQ (reference sequence). V dropped 3 bases and J dropped 5 bases, with 13 bases sitting between them. The CDR3 extends over 14 amino acids. CDR3 sequence reads: CASSLRELETEAFF. Here the CDR3 DNA reads TGTGCCAGCAGCTTGAGGGAGCTGGAGACTGAAGCTTTCTTT.

This chain joins TRBV19 and TRBJ2-3; maybe TRBD1 (6 bases). This CDR3 is 13 amino acids long. V was cut by 6 bases and J by 2 bases, with 9 bases left in between. CDR1 and CDR2 (germline): LNHDA, SQIVND (reference sequence). The CDR3 nucleotides are TGTGCCAGTAGGGACAGTCCCACAGATACGCAGTATTTT. This sequence encodes CASRDSPTDTQYF.

The J gene is TRBJ1-2, the V gene TRBV10-3; D not certain. Between the trimmed V and J ends, which lost 5 bases and 3 bases, there was a span of 16 bases. The CDR3 contains 15 residues. The V gene's germline CDR1 is ENHRY and CDR2 SYGVKD. CDR3 sequence (DNA): TGTGCCATCAGTTGGCGACGAGGGCCAGACTATGGCTACACCTTC. Residues: CAISWRRGPDYGYTF.

This clone was picked up a small number of times. This chain uses TRBV11-1 with TRBJ2-5, with 9 bases aligning to TRBD2. The CDR3 sequence is 16 residues long. With 2 bases clipped from V and 2 bases from J, the junction kept 6 bases outside the gene matches. Germline loops: CDR1 SGHAT, CDR2 FQDESV (reference sequence). CDR3 in amino acids: CASSLLAGSRQETQYF. CDR3 nucleotides: TGTGCCAGCAGCTTACTAGCGGGGTCGCGACAAGAGACCCAGTACTTC.

This clone was detected only once. The V gene is TRBV19, the J gene TRBJ2-1; D is unclear. The CDR3 is 15 amino acids. The germline CDR1 and CDR2 sequences are LNHDA and SQIVND (reference sequence). V gave up 3 bases and J gave up 0 bases, with 9 bases separating them. In nucleotides, the CDR3 is TGTGCCAGTAGTATTCACCCCAGCTCCTACAATGAGCAGTTCTTC. Residues: CASSIHPSSYNEQFF.